Below, 25 T cell receptor beta chains from the same sample are listed, as sequenced in a study of cytomegalovirus exposure and HLA in healthy donors. Primers for the PCR totalled 60 Vbeta and 13 Jbeta. The data were produced by immunoSEQ multiplex PCR, yet TCRdb's version contains in-frame clones alone and is incomplete. The table shows roughly 96,000 clones, with about 70% occurring only once. Sequenced input: PBMCs. These receptors were collected from a woman aged 70-85 years in good health and CMV-seropositive.

V usage is TRBV18 and J usage is TRBJ2-2; 9 bases line up with TRBD1. V shed 3 bases, J shed 1 base, and the junction held 3 bases outside the gene matches. CDR1 and CDR2 (germline): KGHSH, LQKENI. The CDR3 is 16 residues long. This CDR3 is CASSPQGQGNTGELFF. CDR3 in DNA: TGTGCCAGCTCACCGCAGGGACAGGGGAACACCGGGGAGCTGTTTTTT.

This chain links TRBV10-2 with TRBJ2-7; D not certain. Germline V lookup: CDR1 WSHSY, CDR2 SAAADI. V was shortened by 4 bases and J by 4 bases, with 5 bases between the two germline ends. The CDR3 consists of 11 residues. Here the CDR3 reads CASSVGYEQYF. CDR3 nucleotide sequence: TGCGCCAGCAGTGTCGGTTACGAGCAGTACTTC.

The CDR3 region is CASSQTPPRFRETQYF. For the CDR3, the DNA is TGCGCCAGCAGCCAAACTCCTCCCCGGTTTCGAGAGACCCAGTACTTC. V is TRBV4-1 and J is TRBJ2-5; D is uncertain. Looked up from germline, CDR1 is MGHRA and CDR2 is YSYEKL. Trimming cost V 2 bases and J 4 bases, with 17 bases left between them. The CDR3 totals 16 residues.

The V and J genes are TRBV27 and TRBJ2-6; D not certain. The V end lost 2 bases, the J end lost 0 bases, and 8 bases lay between the germline ends. Germline V lookup: CDR1 MNHEY, CDR2 SMNVEV (reference sequence). The CDR3 is 16 amino acids. The CDR3 here is CASSLTSSSGANVLTF. The CDR3 DNA sequence: TGTGCCAGCAGTTTAACATCAAGCTCTGGGGCCAACGTCCTGACTTTC.

The chain links TRBV19 to TRBJ1-5; TRBD1 aligns across 7 bases. Germline CDR1 is LNHDA and CDR2 is SQIVND (reference sequence). J gave up 0 bases and V 1 base, and 0 bases lay outside the gene matches. CDR3 length equals 15 residues. CDR3 sequence reads: CASSIGTGSNQPQHF. The DNA for the CDR3 is TGTGCCAGTAGTATAGGGACAGGTAGCAATCAGCCCCAGCATTTT.

Worth noting for this clone: Sequence at one end of the junction differs from germline and may be a read error. The V call is TRBV7-7, the J call TRBJ2-2; TRBD1 matches 9 bases. This CDR3 has 16 amino acids. CDR1 is SSHAT, CDR2 FNYEAQ, per germline (reference sequence). CDR3 protein: CASSETGTGSTGELFF. Here the CDR3 DNA reads TGTGCTAGCAGCGAAACCGGGACAGGGAGCACCGGGGAGCTGTTTTTT. Looking up the rest from reference TRBV7-7 and TRBJ2-2 gives the full variable domain: GAGVSQSPRYKVTKRGQDVTLRCDPISSHATLYWYQQALGQGPEFLTYFNYEAQPDKSGLPSDRFSAERPEGSISTLTIQRTEQRDSAMYRCASSETGTGSTGELFFGEGSRLTVL.

This sequence joins TRBV20-1 and TRBJ1-1; D is uncertain. V lost 6 bases and J lost 3, with 8 bases in between. This CDR3 has 11 amino acids. Germline lookup yields CDR1 DFQATT and CDR2 SNEGSKA (reference sequence). The CDR3 DNA reads TGCAGTGCATTACTAGACACTGAAGCTTTCTTT. Its protein is CSALLDTEAFF.

The V and J genes are TRBV11-1 and TRBJ2-5, with no clear D. CDR1 and CDR2 (germline): SGHAT, FQDESV (reference sequence). The germline V and J ends were trimmed by 6 bases and 5 bases, with 7 bases remaining between them. The CDR3 loop spans 11 amino acids. Here the CDR3 reads CASRLRETQYF. As DNA, the CDR3 is TGTGCCAGCAGACTAAGGGAGACCCAGTACTTC.

The rearrangement uses TRBV28 and TRBJ1-2; TRBD1 matches 8 bases. With V trimmed by 6 bases and J by 4 bases, 7 bases remained unmatched. The CDR3 totals 14 residues. Germline CDR1 and CDR2: MDHEN and SYDVKM. The CDR3 DNA reads TGTGCCAGCAGGGACCAGGGGGCACCCTATGGCTACACCTTC. This encodes CASRDQGAPYGYTF.

The chain carries TRBV10-3 and TRBJ2-7, with TRBD1 identical over 8 bases. With 3 bases clipped from V and 1 base from J, the junction kept 8 bases outside the gene matches. This CDR3 is 16 amino acids long. Germline values: CDR1 ENHRY, CDR2 SYGVKD. This chain's CDR3 is CAISEPGQGGSYEQYF. CDR3 sequence (DNA): TGTGCCATCAGTGAACCAGGACAGGGCGGATCCTACGAGCAGTACTTC.

The chain employs TRBV2 and TRBJ2-7; D may be TRBD2 (5 bases). The CDR3 is 14 residues long. Germline V lookup: CDR1 SNHLY, CDR2 FYNNEI. V gave up 6 bases and J gave up 4 bases, with 16 bases separating them. Written as DNA, the CDR3 is TGTGCCAGCAGGAGGGCCTCCGACGTATACGAGCAGTACTTC. It codes for CASRRASDVYEQYF. Filled out from reference TRBV2 and TRBJ2-7, the complete variable domain reads EPEVTQTPSHQVTQMGQEVILRCVPISNHLYFYWYRQILGQKVEFLVSFYNNEISEKSEIFDDQFSVERPDGSNFTLKIRSTKLEDSAMYFCASRRASDVYEQYFGPGTRLTVT.

The V call is TRBV28, the J call TRBJ1-3; possibly TRBD1 for D (5 bases). This CDR3 has 14 residues. CDR1 and CDR2 from the germline V gene are MDHEN and SYDVKM. The V and J ends lost 6 bases and 2 bases respectively, with 11 bases between them. Here the CDR3 DNA reads TGTGCCAGCAGCTTGTCACAGGCTGGAAACACCATATATTTT. Translation gives CASSLSQAGNTIYF.

The V and J genes are TRBV2 and TRBJ1-6; a possible D gene is TRBD1 (6 bases). The CDR3 is 15 residues long. CDR1 SNHLY and CDR2 FYNNEI come from the germline V gene. V lost 5 bases, J lost 6 bases, and 14 bases lay in between. This CDR3 is CASSYLQGTNSPLHF. In DNA form, the CDR3 reads TGTGCCAGCAGTTACCTACAGGGTACTAATTCACCCCTCCACTTT.

The chain combines TRBV7-2 with TRBJ1-5; D gene ambiguous. Germline V CDR1 and CDR2: SGHTA, FQGNSA. CDR3 length equals 13 residues. Trimming removed 5 bases from V and 5 bases from J, with 10 bases in between. For the CDR3, the DNA is TGTGCCAGCAGCGTCATGTCGGATCAGCCCCAGCATTTT. This sequence encodes CASSVMSDQPQHF.

The V gene is TRBV5-1, the J gene TRBJ2-6; 10 nucleotides align to TRBD1. V lost 4 bases, J lost 2 bases, and 6 bases stayed unmatched. The V gene's germline CDR1 is SGHRS and CDR2 YFSETQ. This CDR3 is 17 amino acids long. The CDR3 sequence: CASSTGTGVPGANVLTF. CDR3 nucleotides: TGCGCCAGCAGCACCGGGACAGGGGTACCTGGGGCCAACGTCCTGACTTTC.

The chain recombines TRBV11-3 with TRBJ2-7, with D maybe TRBD2 (6 bases). Trimming removed 5 bases at V and 5 bases at J, with 16 bases between. The CDR3 has 14 residues. Germline CDR1 is SGHNT and CDR2 is YENEEA. CDR3 protein: CASSRGSGSDEQYF. CDR3 coding DNA: TGTGCCAGCAGCCGGGGGTCTGGGTCTGACGAGCAGTACTTC.

The rearrangement links TRBV15 to TRBJ2-3, with TRBD2 as a possible D gene (5 bases). The CDR3 has 15 amino acids. Trimming stripped 0 bases from V and 0 bases from J, with 7 bases between. The germline V gene encodes CDR1 LNHNV and CDR2 YYDKDF (reference sequence). This CDR3 reads CATSRETISTDTQYF. As DNA, the CDR3 is TGTGCCACCAGCAGAGAGACTATTAGCACAGATACGCAGTATTTT. Full variable domain (rest looked up from reference TRBV15 and TRBJ2-3): DAMVIQNPRYQVTQFGKPVTLSCSQTLNHNVMYWYQQKSSQAPKLLFHYYDKDFNNEADTPDNFQSRRPNTSFCFLDIRSPGLGDTAMYLCATSRETISTDTQYFGPGTRLTVL.

The chain joins TRBV29-1 to TRBJ2-3; tentative D call: TRBD2 (6 bases). With 7 bases removed from V and 0 bases from J, the gap between germline ends came to 11 bases. The CDR3 is 13 amino acids. Germline CDR1 is SQVTM and CDR2 is ANQGSEA. CDR3 region: CSDDGGSTDTQYF. CDR3 bases: TGCAGCGACGACGGGGGAAGCACAGATACGCAGTATTTT.

The rearrangement uses TRBV14 and TRBJ1-5; a possible D gene is TRBD1 (6 bases). Germline assignment: CDR1 SGHDN and CDR2 FVKESK. The CDR3 spans 13 residues. Trimming took off 4 bases at V and 4 bases at J, with 8 bases between the two ends. Here the CDR3 DNA reads TGTGCCAGCAGCCCAGGGGAGAATCAGCCCCAGCATTTT. It yields the protein CASSPGENQPQHF.

This chain uses TRBV7-9 with TRBJ1-2, with no clear D. The CDR3 runs 17 residues. The ends were cut back, 0 bases at V and 0 bases at J, with 14 bases in the middle. The germline V gene encodes CDR1 SEHNR and CDR2 FQNEAQ (reference sequence). CDR3 protein: CASSLALGEAANYGYTF. The CDR3 DNA reads TGTGCCAGCAGCTTAGCCCTGGGAGAGGCGGCTAACTATGGCTACACCTTC.

This chain links TRBV9 with TRBJ2-3, with 9 positions matching TRBD1. The CDR3 consists of 14 residues. J was trimmed by 6 bases and V by 3 bases; bases with no gene match: 5. CDR1 is SGDLS, CDR2 YYNGEE, per germline. CDR3 DNA: TGTGCCAGCAGCGCAGGACAGGGGCTGGATACGCAGTATTTT. Translation gives CASSAGQGLDTQYF.

This rearrangement joins TRBV5-1 to TRBJ2-5; 14 bases are a match to TRBD2. CDR3 length equals 19 residues. J gave up 1 base and V 0 bases, and 8 bases lay outside the gene matches. The germline V gene has CDR1 SGHRS and CDR2 YFSETQ. Here the CDR3 DNA reads TGCGCCAGCAGCTTGGCCCTGACTAGCGGGAGGGTATTCCAAGAGACCCAGTACTTC. Translation: CASSLALTSGRVFQETQYF. The variable domain in full, with the rest retrieved from reference TRBV5-1 and TRBJ2-5, is KAGVTQTPRYLIKTRGQQVTLSCSPISGHRSVSWYQQTPGQGLQFLFEYFSETQRNKGNFPGRFSGRQFSNSRSEMNVSTLELGDSALYLCASSLALTSGRVFQETQYFGPGTRLLVL.

V usage is TRBV27 and J usage is TRBJ2-7; maybe TRBD1 (8 bases). The CDR3 is 15 residues long. The ends were cut back, 10 bases at V and 5 bases at J, with 24 bases in the middle. CDR1 is MNHEY, CDR2 SMNVEV, per germline (reference sequence). CDR3 bases: TGTGCCACCAAGCCCCGGGGGGCAGGGGGCAACGAGCAGTACTTC. It encodes CATKPRGAGGNEQYF.

This clone was picked up a small number of times. The V gene is TRBV5-1, the J gene TRBJ2-1; 9 bases fit TRBD2. V shed 7 bases and J 9 bases; nucleotides not matched to a gene: 14. Germline V gives CDR1 SGHRS, CDR2 YFSETQ. CDR3 length equals 15 residues. CDR3 in amino acids: CASRPGGGDGGEQFF. The CDR3 coding sequence is TGCGCCAGCCGCCCCGGCGGGGGGGACGGCGGTGAGCAGTTCTTC.

The sample holds a few counts of this clone. CDR3 in amino acids: CASSFGTGQSPLHF. The DNA for the CDR3 is TGTGCCAGCAGTTTTGGGACAGGGCAGTCACCCCTCCACTTT. The V gene is TRBV27, the J gene TRBJ1-6, with 9 bases identical to TRBD1. V shed 3 bases, J shed 10 bases, and the junction held 4 bases outside the gene matches. The CDR3 has 14 amino acids. In germline, CDR1 is MNHEY, CDR2 SMNVEV (reference sequence).